This T cell receptor (beta chain) was profiled in a study of human T cells and chemical hapten exposure. Findings and caveats of the study: Relative to control repertoires, expanded TCRs gave rise to significantly more large CDR3 similarity clusters. TCRs above 1 in 1000 frequency stayed constant with DPC sensitization.

Study processing details: Ranging from roughly 23,224 to 700,000, TCR counts per sample had a median value of around 94,000. MiXCR, run by TCRdb on the RACE reads, gives a single entry per CDR3 protein. The V and J calls and clone size are TCRdb's, not the authors'. The table has approximately 50,000 distinct CDR3 sequences, about 10% seen once. Time point noted: pre-sensitization, week 0. Treatment reported: therapeutic diphenylcyclopropenone sensitization with weekly scalp DPC. People who gave samples had alopecia, were 18 to 70 years old, and were suitable for DPC. This clonotype was seen repeatedly, ten times or more. Its antigen is as yet unknown. Trimming took 2 bases from V and 6 from J, leaving 14 bases between them. The CDR3 extends over 14 amino acids. Germline values: CDR1 KGHSH, CDR2 LQKENI.

The source of this sequence is a woman aged 40 to 50 with alopecia areata. Some clones in this sample may be carry-over from other donors' samples. The specimen comprised whole blood, sampled in connection with sensitization to the hapten diphenylcyclopropenone (DPC). The V call is TRBV18, the J call TRBJ2-7; tentative D call: TRBD1 (5 bases). The CDR3 DNA follows: TGTGCCAGCTCACCATCCCAGGGATCCGGCGAGCAGTACTTC. It is translated as CASSPSQGSGEQYF.